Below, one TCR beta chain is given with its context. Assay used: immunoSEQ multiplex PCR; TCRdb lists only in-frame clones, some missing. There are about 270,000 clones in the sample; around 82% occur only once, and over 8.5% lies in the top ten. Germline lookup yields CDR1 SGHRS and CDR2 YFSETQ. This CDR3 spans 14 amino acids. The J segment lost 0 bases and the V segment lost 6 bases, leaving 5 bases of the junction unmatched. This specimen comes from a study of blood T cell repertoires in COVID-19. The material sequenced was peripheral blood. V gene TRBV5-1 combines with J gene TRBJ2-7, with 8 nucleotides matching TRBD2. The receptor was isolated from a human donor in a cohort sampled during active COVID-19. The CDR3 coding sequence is TGCGCCAGCAACAGACTAGCGAACTCCTACGAGCAGTACTTC. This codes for CASNRLANSYEQYF.